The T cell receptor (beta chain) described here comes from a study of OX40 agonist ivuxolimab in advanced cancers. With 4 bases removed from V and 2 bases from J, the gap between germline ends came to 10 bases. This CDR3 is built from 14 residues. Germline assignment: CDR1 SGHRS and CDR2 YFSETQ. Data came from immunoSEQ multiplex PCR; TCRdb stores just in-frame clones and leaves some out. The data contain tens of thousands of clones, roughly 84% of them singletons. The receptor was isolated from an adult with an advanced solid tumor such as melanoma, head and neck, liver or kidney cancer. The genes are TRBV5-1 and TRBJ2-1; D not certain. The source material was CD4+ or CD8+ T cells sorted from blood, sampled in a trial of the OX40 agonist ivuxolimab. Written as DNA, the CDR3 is TGCGCCAGCAGCACGGCAGCAGCCTACAATGAGCAGTTCTTC. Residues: CASSTAAAYNEQFF.